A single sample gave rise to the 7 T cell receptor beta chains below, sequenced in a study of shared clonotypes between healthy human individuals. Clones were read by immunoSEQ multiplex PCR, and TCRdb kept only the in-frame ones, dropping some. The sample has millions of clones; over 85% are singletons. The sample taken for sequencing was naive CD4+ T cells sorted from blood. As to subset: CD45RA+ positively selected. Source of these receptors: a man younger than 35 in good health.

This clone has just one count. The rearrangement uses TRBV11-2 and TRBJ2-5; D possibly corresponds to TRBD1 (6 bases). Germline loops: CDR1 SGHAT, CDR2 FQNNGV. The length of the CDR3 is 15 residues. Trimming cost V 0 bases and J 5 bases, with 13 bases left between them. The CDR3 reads CASSLDNRARETQYF. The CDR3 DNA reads TGTGCCAGCAGCTTAGATAACAGGGCCAGGGAGACCCAGTACTTC.

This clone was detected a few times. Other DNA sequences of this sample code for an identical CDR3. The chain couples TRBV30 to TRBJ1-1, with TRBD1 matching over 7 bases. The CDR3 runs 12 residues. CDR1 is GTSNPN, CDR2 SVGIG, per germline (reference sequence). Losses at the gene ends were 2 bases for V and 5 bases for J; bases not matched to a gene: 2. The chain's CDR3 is CAWSSGGTEAFF. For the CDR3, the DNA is TGTGCCTGGAGTTCAGGGGGGACTGAAGCTTTCTTT.

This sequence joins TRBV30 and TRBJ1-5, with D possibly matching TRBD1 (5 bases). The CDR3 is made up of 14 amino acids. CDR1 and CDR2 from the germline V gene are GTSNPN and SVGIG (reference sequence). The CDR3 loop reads CARPAGPINQPQHF. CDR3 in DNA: TGTGCTAGACCAGCGGGACCGATCAATCAGCCCCAGCATTTT.

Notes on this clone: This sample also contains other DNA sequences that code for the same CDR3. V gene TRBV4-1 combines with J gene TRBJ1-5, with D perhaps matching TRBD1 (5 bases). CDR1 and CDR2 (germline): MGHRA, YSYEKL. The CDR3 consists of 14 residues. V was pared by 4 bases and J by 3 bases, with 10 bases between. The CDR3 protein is CASSLGTVNQPQHF. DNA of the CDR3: TGCGCCAGCAGCCTGGGGACGGTCAATCAGCCCCAGCATTTT.

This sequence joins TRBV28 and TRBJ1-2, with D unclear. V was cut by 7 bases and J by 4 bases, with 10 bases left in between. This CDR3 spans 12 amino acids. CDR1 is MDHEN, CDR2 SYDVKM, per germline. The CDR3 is CASMPSGYGYTF. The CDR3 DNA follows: TGTGCCAGCATGCCCTCGGGCTATGGCTACACCTTC.

The CDR3 nucleotides read TGTGCCAGCAGCATCCGGGACGGCCCCCGACCGAACACTGAAGCTTTCTTT. Its translation: CASSIRDGPRPNTEAFF. This chain links TRBV21-1 with TRBJ1-1. TRBV21-1 is marked as a pseudogene. CDR3 length: 17 residues.

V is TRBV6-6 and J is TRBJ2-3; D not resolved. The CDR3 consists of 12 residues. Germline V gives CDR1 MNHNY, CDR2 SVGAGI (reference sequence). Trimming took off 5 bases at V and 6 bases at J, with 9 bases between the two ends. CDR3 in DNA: TGTGCCAGCAGTACCCGTAGCGATACGCAGTATTTT. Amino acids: CASSTRSDTQYF.